The 16 T cell receptor beta chains reported below all come from one sample, sequenced in a study of control samples from healthy donors and cancer patients (dated by TCRdb to the early 2020s). The library was obtained by the immunoSEQ multiplex PCR assay. The immuneACCESS repertoire file appears here via TCRdb, limited to in-frame rearrangements. These files lack a portion of the clones; in checked studies, under half of the deficit traces to unresolved V genes, and the cause of the others is not known. The sample includes 120,000 or so clones, with approximately 92% observed a single time. The ten top clones hold around 0.52% of the sample. Sequenced: PBMCs. The origin of the receptors is an elderly man with head and neck cancer.

J is TRBJ2-3 and V is TRBV12-3 or TRBV12-4, with D maybe TRBD2 (6 bases). This CDR3 comprises 13 residues. Trimming shortened V by 8 bases and J by 5 bases, and 14 bases separated the two germline ends. CDR3 amino acids: CASRRLGGDTQYF. The CDR3 DNA follows: TGTGCCAGCCGGCGACTGGGAGGAGATACGCAGTATTTT.

The CDR3: CASSLGGNNSPLHF. CDR3 nucleotides: TGTGCCAGCAGCCTGGGGGGGAATAATTCACCCCTCCACTTT. The V call is TRBV5-4, the J call TRBJ1-6, with a weak D call TRBD1 (5 bases). The V gene's germline CDR1 is SGHNT and CDR2 YYREEE (reference sequence). The CDR3 loop spans 14 amino acids. V was cut by 4 bases and J by 5 bases, with 10 bases left in between.

The count of this clone is one. The V and J genes are TRBV30 and TRBJ1-2; 8 nucleotides agree with TRBD1. CDR1 GTSNPN and CDR2 SVGIG come from the germline V gene (reference sequence). Losses at the gene ends were 5 bases for V and 7 bases for J; bases not matched to a gene: 6. The CDR3 is 12 residues long. The DNA of the CDR3 is TGTGCCTGGGTGACAGGGGTTGGTGGCTACACCTTC. The encoded protein is CAWVTGVGGYTF. Full variable domain (rest looked up from reference TRBV30 and TRBJ1-2): SQTIHQWPATLVQPVGSPLSLECTVEGTSNPNLYWYRQAAGRGLQLLFYSVGIGQISSEVPQNLSASRPQDRQFILSSKKLLLSDSGFYLCAWVTGVGGYTFGSGTRLTVV.

This chain connects TRBV7-9 to TRBJ1-2, with D tentatively TRBD1 (6 bases). CDR1 SEHNR and CDR2 FQNEAQ come from the germline V gene (reference sequence). The CDR3 is made up of 17 amino acids. V lost 6 bases and J 1 base, leaving 21 bases between the germline ends. The CDR3 region is CASSGGIPGTFNYGYTF. CDR3 nucleotides: TGTGCCAGCAGTGGGGGAATCCCAGGGACATTTAACTATGGCTACACCTTC.

V usage is TRBV18 and J usage is TRBJ2-7, with D perhaps matching TRBD1 or TRBD2 (5 bases each). The ends were cut back, 3 bases at V and 0 bases at J, with 12 bases in the middle. The CDR3 contains 15 residues. Per the germline V gene, CDR1 is KGHSH and CDR2 is LQKENI. CDR3 residues: CASSPRAGTSYEQYF. The CDR3 coding sequence is TGTGCCAGCTCACCGCGGGCAGGGACCTCCTACGAGCAGTACTTC.

V gene TRBV4-2 combines with J gene TRBJ1-1, with no clear D. V lost 1 base and J 4 bases, leaving 7 bases between the germline ends. The CDR3 is 13 residues long. CDR1 and CDR2 from the germline V gene are LGHNA and YNFKEQ. The CDR3 region has the DNA TGTGCCAGCAGCCAAGCCGGGGTCACTGAAGCTTTCTTT. Amino acid sequence: CASSQAGVTEAFF.

The CDR3 region is CASSALAGDTQYF. DNA for the CDR3: TGTGCCAGCAGTGCCCTAGCGGGAGATACGCAGTATTTT. The rearrangement links TRBV2 to TRBJ2-3, with TRBD2 matching 8 bases. Per germline, CDR1 SNHLY and CDR2 FYNNEI. After removal of 4 bases from V and 5 bases from J, the junction contained 2 bases not matched to a gene. The CDR3 consists of 13 residues.

The chain employs TRBV18 and TRBJ1-1; D gene unclear. Trimming shortened V by 0 bases and J by 1 base, and 3 bases separated the two germline ends. There are 13 residues in the CDR3. Germline loops: CDR1 KGHSH, CDR2 LQKENI. The CDR3 sequence: CASSPPKNTEAFF. The CDR3 DNA is TGTGCCAGCTCACCACCGAAGAACACTGAAGCTTTCTTT.

The chain links TRBV6-5 to TRBJ2-7; the D is unclear. From germline, CDR1 is MNHEY and CDR2 SVGAGI. The V end lost 3 bases, the J end lost 0 bases, and 15 bases lay between the germline ends. This CDR3 is built from 16 residues. This chain's CDR3 is CASSYGPMTDSYEQYF. The CDR3 region has the DNA TGTGCCAGCAGTTATGGCCCGATGACGGACTCCTACGAGCAGTACTTC.

The chain carries TRBV25-1 and TRBJ2-5; TRBD2 might be the D (7 bases). Trimming shortened V by 6 bases and J by 1 base, and 12 bases separated the two germline ends. Looked up from germline, CDR1 is MGHDK and CDR2 is SYGVNS. The CDR3 covers 14 residues. The CDR3 nucleotides are TGTGCCAGCAGGCGGGGGCAGGGCCAAGAGACCCAGTACTTC. This translates into CASRRGQGQETQYF.

The chain joins TRBV10-3 to TRBJ1-2, with TRBD1 identical over 9 bases. Trimming took 6 bases from V and 1 from J; bases not matched to a gene: 12. Germline CDR1 reads ENHRY; CDR2 reads SYGVKD. The CDR3 is 17 residues long. This CDR3 reads CAIRVGQGRNFNYGYTF. The DNA for the CDR3 is TGTGCCATCAGGGTCGGACAGGGGCGAAACTTTAACTATGGCTACACCTTC.

The rearrangement joins TRBV5-1 to TRBJ1-2; D call uncertain. This CDR3 comprises 17 residues. CDR1 is SGHRS and CDR2 is YFSETQ in the germline V gene. Trimming removed 1 base from V and 5 bases from J, with 21 bases in between. The CDR3 nucleotides read TGCGCCAGCAGCTTGAGTCCCCCATCGACGGGGAATTATGGCTACACCTTC. This codes for CASSLSPPSTGNYGYTF. Complete variable domain (other parts from reference TRBV5-1 and TRBJ1-2): KAGVTQTPRYLIKTRGQQVTLSCSPISGHRSVSWYQQTPGQGLQFLFEYFSETQRNKGNFPGRFSGRQFSNSRSEMNVSTLELGDSALYLCASSLSPPSTGNYGYTFGSGTRLTVV.

The chain couples TRBV25-1 to TRBJ2-3, with no clear D. Deletions cut 8 bases from V and 0 bases from J, with 6 bases between. The CDR3 has 12 residues. Germline V gene lookup returns CDR1 MGHDK and CDR2 SYGVNS. In DNA form, the CDR3 reads TGTGCCAGCCGAGGAAGCACAGATACGCAGTATTTT. It codes for CASRGSTDTQYF.

The rearrangement uses TRBV5-1 and TRBJ2-2; no definite D call. CDR3 size: 16 residues. Germline V gene data show CDR1 as SGHRS and CDR2 as YFSETQ. V was pared by 0 bases and J by 1 base, with 10 bases between. CDR3 amino acids: CASSLDGRVNTGELFF. DNA for the CDR3: TGCGCCAGCAGCTTGGACGGCCGGGTGAACACCGGGGAGCTGTTTTTT.

The gene calls are TRBV2 and TRBJ2-1; 10 nucleotides line up with TRBD2. The germline gives CDR1 SNHLY, CDR2 FYNNEI. V gave up 3 bases and J gave up 4 bases; unmatched junction bases: 3. CDR3 length equals 15 residues. The CDR3 DNA follows: TGTGCCAGCAGTGACCTAGCGGGAGCGTACAATGAGCAGTTCTTC. This sequence encodes CASSDLAGAYNEQFF.

This chain links TRBV30 with TRBJ2-5, with unresolved D. The germline V gene has CDR1 GTSNPN and CDR2 SVGIG (reference sequence). Trimming cost V 0 bases and J 4 bases, with 15 bases left between them. The CDR3 has 15 amino acids. CDR3 in amino acids: CAWSVRSSWGETQYF. The DNA for the CDR3 is TGTGCCTGGAGTGTGAGGAGTTCATGGGGAGAGACCCAGTACTTC. The variable domain in full, with the rest retrieved from reference TRBV30 and TRBJ2-5, is SQTIHQWPATLVQPVGSPLSLECTVEGTSNPNLYWYRQAAGRGLQLLFYSVGIGQISSEVPQNLSASRPQDRQFILSSKKLLLSDSGFYLCAWSVRSSWGETQYFGPGTRLLVL.